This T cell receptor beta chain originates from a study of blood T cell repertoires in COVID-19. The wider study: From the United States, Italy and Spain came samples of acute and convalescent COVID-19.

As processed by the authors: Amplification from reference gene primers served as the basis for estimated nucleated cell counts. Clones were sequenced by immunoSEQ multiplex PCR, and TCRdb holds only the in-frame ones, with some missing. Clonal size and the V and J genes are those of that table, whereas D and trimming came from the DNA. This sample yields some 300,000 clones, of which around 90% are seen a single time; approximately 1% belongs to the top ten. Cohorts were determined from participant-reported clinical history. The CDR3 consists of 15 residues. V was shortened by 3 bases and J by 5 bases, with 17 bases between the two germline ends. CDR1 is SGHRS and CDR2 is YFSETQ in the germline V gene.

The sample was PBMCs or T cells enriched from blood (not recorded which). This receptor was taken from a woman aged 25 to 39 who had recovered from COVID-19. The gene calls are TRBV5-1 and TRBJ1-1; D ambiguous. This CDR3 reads CASSSTGGTRTEAFF. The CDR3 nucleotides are TGCGCCAGCAGCTCTACGGGAGGCACCCGGACTGAAGCTTTCTTT.